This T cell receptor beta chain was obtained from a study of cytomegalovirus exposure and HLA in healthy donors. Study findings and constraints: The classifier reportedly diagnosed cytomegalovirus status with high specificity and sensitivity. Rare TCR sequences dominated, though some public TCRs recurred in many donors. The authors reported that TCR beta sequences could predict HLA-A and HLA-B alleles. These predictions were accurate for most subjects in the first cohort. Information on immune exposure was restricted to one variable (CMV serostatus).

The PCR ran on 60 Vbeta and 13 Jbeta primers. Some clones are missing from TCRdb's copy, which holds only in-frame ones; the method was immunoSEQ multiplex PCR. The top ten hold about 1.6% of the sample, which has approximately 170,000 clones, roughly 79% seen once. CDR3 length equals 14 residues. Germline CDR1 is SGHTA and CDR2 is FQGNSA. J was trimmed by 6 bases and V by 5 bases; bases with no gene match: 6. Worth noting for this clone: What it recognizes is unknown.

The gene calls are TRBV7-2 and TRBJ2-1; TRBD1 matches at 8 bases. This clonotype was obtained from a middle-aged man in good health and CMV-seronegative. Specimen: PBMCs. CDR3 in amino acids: CASSIRDRLNEQFF. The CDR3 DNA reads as TGTGCCAGCAGCATCCGGGACAGGCTCAATGAGCAGTTCTTC.